These 3 T cell receptor beta chains came from one sample sequenced in a study of human T cells and chemical hapten exposure. Noted treatment: therapeutic diphenylcyclopropenone sensitization with weekly scalp DPC. The study used a library that attached unique molecular identifiers to individual cDNA molecules. TCRdb reanalysed the reads using MiXCR and keeps one entry per CDR3 protein. The data contain about 2,500 distinct CDR3 sequences, 35% to 45% of them seen just once; the ten biggest clones take up approximately 11%. Specimen: whole blood, collected before DPC sensitization or 2, 6, or about 24 weeks after (not recorded which). The source of these receptors is an adult with alopecia areata. Some clones in this sample may be carry-over from other donors' samples. This table probably holds off-target reads from a library built for another chain.

The J gene is TRBJ2-3, the V gene TRBV4-1, with D uncertain. From germline, CDR1 is MGHRA and CDR2 YSYEKL. The CDR3 has 14 residues. V was cut by 4 bases and J by 4 bases, with 12 bases left in between. CDR3 residues: CASSPRVGADTQYF. The CDR3 DNA sequence: TGCGCCAGCAGCCCTAGGGTTGGGGCAGATACGCAGTATTTT.

In regard to this clonotype: Germline is not matched at one junction end, which may reflect a read error. The chain combines TRBV7-7 with TRBJ2-5, with a tentative D call TRBD1 (5 bases). There are 14 residues in the CDR3. The germline V gene encodes CDR1 SSHAT and CDR2 FNYEAQ (reference sequence). The CDR3 loop is CASSHRASRGTQYF. As DNA, the CDR3 is TGTGCTAGCAGCCATCGAGCGAGTAGGGGGACCCAGTACTTC.

CDR3 sequence reads: CAWSPGLAGYEQYF. The CDR3 DNA reads as TGTGCCTGGAGCCCGGGACTAGCGGGATACGAGCAGTACTTC. The V call is TRBV30, the J call TRBJ2-7; 13 nucleotides line up with TRBD2. The germline V gene encodes CDR1 GTSNPN and CDR2 SVGIG (reference sequence). The ends lost 3 bases at V and 4 bases at J; junction bases unmatched: 3. CDR3 length: 14 residues.